The rows below give T cell receptor beta chains drawn from one sample of a study of T cells in Graves' hyperthyroidism and ophthalmopathy. Using its own MiXCR run on the multiplex PCR reads, TCRdb lists one record per CDR3 protein. Of hundreds of thousands of distinct CDR3 sequences detected, roughly 50% appear once; the ten largest clones hold 8.2%. Sequencing was done on a sample of peripheral blood or thyroid tissue (not recorded which). Receptors were obtained from a woman aged 18-35 years with Graves' hyperthyroidism. The conserved cysteine and the conserved F or W are not part of the CDR3 here. D genes are given only for firm matches.

J: TRBJ1-3; V: TRBV29-1; length: 14; D: NA; CDR3: SVEAPSRGAGNTIY
J: TRBJ1-4; V: TRBV7-2; length: 11; D: NA; CDR3: ASTEPEHEKLF
J: TRBJ1-1; V: TRBV12-3/TRBV12-4; length: 10; D: NA; CDR3: ASSLMRTEAF
J: TRBJ1-3; V: TRBV25-1; length: 12; D: NA; CDR3: ASSSWDAGNTIY
J: TRBJ2-2; V: TRBV10-3; length: 15; D: TRBD2; CDR3: ASSYPGTSGRTGELF
J: TRBJ1-5; V: TRBV7-9; length: 13; D: TRBD1; CDR3: ASSIGTGVFQPQH
J: TRBJ1-4; V: TRBV7-1; length: 11; D: NA; CDR3: ASAPDTDEKLF
J: TRBJ2-2; V: TRBV7-9; length: 12; D: NA; CDR3: ASRPGSNTGELF
J: TRBJ2-3; V: TRBV24-1; length: 12; D: NA; CDR3: ATSDNPNTDTQY
J: TRBJ2-7; V: TRBV2; length: 12; D: NA; CDR3: ASSSSTSSYEQY
J: TRBJ2-5; V: TRBV24-1; length: 11; D: NA; CDR3: ATSRGLRETQY
J: TRBJ2-7; V: TRBV6-5; length: 12; D: NA; CDR3: ASSYSPGNYEQY
J: TRBJ2-7; V: TRBV7-9; length: 13; D: NA; CDR3: ASSLPGEDGYEQY
J: TRBJ1-2; V: TRBV7-9; length: 13; D: TRBD1; CDR3: ASGSSGTANYGYT
J: TRBJ2-1; V: TRBV24-1; length: 10; D: NA; CDR3: ATRLGNNEQF
J: TRBJ1-1; V: TRBV24-1; length: 13; D: NA; CDR3: ATSDSDPGDTEAF
J: TRBJ1-1; V: TRBV29-1; length: 8; D: NA; CDR3: SVGGGEAF
J: TRBJ2-7; V: TRBV6-1; length: 13; D: TRBD1; CDR3: ASSTMRTGLDEQY
J: TRBJ2-7; V: TRBV7-9; length: 13; D: TRBD1; CDR3: ASSPDRGYWYEQY
J: TRBJ1-5; V: TRBV2; length: 14; D: NA; CDR3: ASSPPDGASNQPQH
J: TRBJ1-2; V: TRBV7-9; length: 9; D: NA; CDR3: ASSLGDGYT
J: TRBJ2-7; V: TRBV24-1; length: 10; D: NA; CDR3: ASSETGNEQY
J: TRBJ1-5; V: TRBV10-3; length: 12; D: TRBD1; CDR3: AIKQGQRNQPQH
J: TRBJ2-7; V: TRBV7-9; length: 14; D: TRBD1; CDR3: ASSWIPGQDTYEQY
J: TRBJ1-5; V: TRBV5-1; length: 11; D: TRBD1; CDR3: ASSRDSNQPQP
J: TRBJ2-7; V: TRBV4-3; length: 13; D: TRBD2; CDR3: ASSLYSGGPYEQY
J: TRBJ1-2; V: TRBV29-1; length: 13; D: NA; CDR3: SVGDAQGGNYGYT
J: TRBJ2-7; V: TRBV7-9; length: 11; D: TRBD2; CDR3: ASSSGGFYEQY
J: TRBJ2-5; V: TRBV7-9; length: 17; D: TRBD2; CDR3: ASSFPEPLTSEDQETQY
J: TRBJ1-5; V: TRBV15; length: 17; D: NA; CDR3: ATSRDPPLGRGVNQPQH
J: TRBJ1-5; V: TRBV9; length: 13; D: TRBD1; CDR3: ASSRTGYSNQPQH
J: TRBJ1-1; V: TRBV29-1; length: 11; D: NA; CDR3: SARDLLNTEAF